The rows below give T cell receptor beta chains drawn from one sample of a study of blood T cell repertoires in COVID-19. Generated by immunoSEQ multiplex PCR, the TCRdb table keeps only in-frame clones and is missing some. Here the sample spans just under 35,000 clones, more than 75% being singletons. Sequenced: peripheral blood. The receptors come from a human donor in a cohort sampled during active COVID-19. The CDR3 runs from the conserved cysteine through the conserved F or W. Fields, in order: D gene, J gene, V gene, clone size, CDR3 protein, CDR3 DNA. D genes are given only for firm matches. A clone size is listed for some rows: how often the clone was seen (once, few, many), or a class if it is expanded.

D gene: .
J gene: TRBJ2-1
V gene: TRBV7-2
clone size: .
CDR3 protein: CASSPDSPFTYNEQFF
CDR3 DNA: TGTGCCAGCAGCCCGGACTCGCCTTTCACCTACAATGAGCAGTTCTTC

D gene: .
J gene: TRBJ2-1
V gene: TRBV19
clone size: .
CDR3 protein: CASSPIRGTSYNEQFF
CDR3 DNA: TGTGCCAGTAGTCCCATTAGGGGAACTTCCTACAATGAGCAGTTCTTC

D gene: .
J gene: TRBJ1-4
V gene: TRBV18
clone size: .
CDR3 protein: CASSSTTQGFNEKLFF
CDR3 DNA: TGTGCCAGCTCATCCACGACACAGGGATTTAATGAAAAACTGTTTTTT

D gene: .
J gene: TRBJ2-4
V gene: TRBV6-5
clone size: .
CDR3 protein: CASSYFATAERVGLDF
CDR3 DNA: TGTGCCAGCAGTTATTTTGCGACAGCCGAAAGGGTTGGGCTTGACTTC

D gene: TRBD1
J gene: TRBJ1-4
V gene: TRBV6-5
clone size: .
CDR3 protein: CASKFRTGGQEKLFF
CDR3 DNA: TGTGCCAGCAAATTTCGGACAGGGGGGCAAGAAAAACTGTTTTTT

D gene: .
J gene: TRBJ1-5
V gene: TRBV3-1/TRBV3-2
clone size: .
CDR3 protein: CASSHRASEPQHF
CDR3 DNA: TGTGCCAGCAGCCACAGGGCTTCGGAGCCCCAGCATTTT

D gene: TRBD2
J gene: TRBJ2-1
V gene: TRBV29-1
clone size: .
CDR3 protein: CSVGLAGNNEQFF
CDR3 DNA: TGCAGCGTGGGACTAGCGGGCAACAATGAGCAGTTCTTC

D gene: .
J gene: TRBJ1-2
V gene: TRBV20-1
clone size: .
CDR3 protein: CSAIDPVEGRNYGYTF
CDR3 DNA: TGCAGTGCTATTGACCCCGTGGAGGGACGGAACTATGGCTACACCTTC

D gene: .
J gene: TRBJ2-2
V gene: TRBV18
clone size: once
CDR3 protein: CASSPSGRVNTGELFF
CDR3 DNA: TGTGCCAGCTCACCTAGCGGTAGGGTGAACACCGGGGAGCTGTTTTTT

D gene: TRBD1
J gene: TRBJ1-5
V gene: TRBV2
clone size: .
CDR3 protein: CASRQGLSNQPQHF
CDR3 DNA: TGTGCCAGCAGACAGGGGCTTAGCAATCAGCCCCAGCATTTT

D gene: TRBD1
J gene: TRBJ2-2
V gene: TRBV4-2
clone size: .
CDR3 protein: CASSQVSGGDTGELFF
CDR3 DNA: TGTGCCAGCAGCCAAGTCTCAGGGGGCGACACCGGGGAGCTGTTTTTT

D gene: TRBD1
J gene: TRBJ1-2
V gene: TRBV6-5
clone size: .
CDR3 protein: CASTRDRGGIGGYTF
CDR3 DNA: TGTGCCAGCACAAGAGACAGGGGAGGAATCGGCGGCTACACCTTC

D gene: .
J gene: TRBJ1-1
V gene: TRBV28
clone size: .
CDR3 protein: CAIHGGNTEAFF
CDR3 DNA: TGTGCCATCCACGGGGGGAACACTGAAGCTTTCTTT

D gene: .
J gene: TRBJ2-7
V gene: TRBV6-2/TRBV6-3
clone size: .
CDR3 protein: CASSHSAYEQYF
CDR3 DNA: TGTGCCAGCAGCCACTCCGCCTACGAGCAGTACTTC

D gene: TRBD1
J gene: TRBJ1-2
V gene: TRBV28
clone size: .
CDR3 protein: CASRTQGGGYGYTF
CDR3 DNA: TGTGCCAGCAGAACACAGGGGGGTGGCTATGGCTACACCTTC

D gene: TRBD1
J gene: TRBJ2-5
V gene: TRBV24-1
clone size: .
CDR3 protein: CATSDRDRGETQYF
CDR3 DNA: TGTGCCACCAGTGACAGGGACAGGGGGGAGACCCAGTACTTC

D gene: .
J gene: TRBJ1-1
V gene: TRBV6-2/TRBV6-3
clone size: .
CDR3 protein: CASSYPQGSTEAFF
CDR3 DNA: TGTGCCAGCAGTTACCCTCAGGGATCCACTGAAGCTTTCTTT

D gene: TRBD1
J gene: TRBJ2-7
V gene: TRBV5-1
clone size: .
CDR3 protein: CASSLEGTAYEQYF
CDR3 DNA: TGCGCCAGCAGCTTGGAAGGGACAGCCTACGAGCAGTACTTC

D gene: TRBD2
J gene: TRBJ2-7
V gene: TRBV3-1/TRBV3-2
clone size: .
CDR3 protein: CASSRGTSGGSSEQYF
CDR3 DNA: TGTGCCAGCAGCCGCGGGACTAGCGGGGGTAGTAGCGAGCAGTACTTC

D gene: TRBD1
J gene: TRBJ2-1
V gene: TRBV10-1
clone size: .
CDR3 protein: CASSRTGGALNEQFF
CDR3 DNA: TGCGCCAGCAGTAGGACAGGGGGTGCCCTTAATGAGCAGTTCTTC

D gene: TRBD2
J gene: TRBJ2-7
V gene: TRBV5-1
clone size: .
CDR3 protein: CASSLGLAGGFSYEQYF
CDR3 DNA: TGCGCCAGCAGCTTGGGACTAGCGGGGGGTTTTTCCTACGAGCAGTACTTC

D gene: .
J gene: TRBJ2-7
V gene: TRBV19
clone size: once
CDR3 protein: CASRNRLSYEQYF
CDR3 DNA: TGTGCCAGTAGAAACAGGTTATCCTACGAGCAGTACTTC

D gene: TRBD1
J gene: TRBJ1-1
V gene: TRBV6-5
clone size: .
CDR3 protein: CASSPTGFTEAFF
CDR3 DNA: TGTGCCAGCAGCCCGACAGGGTTCACTGAAGCTTTCTTT

D gene: .
J gene: TRBJ2-2
V gene: TRBV5-4
clone size: .
CDR3 protein: CASSPQVSNTGELFF
CDR3 DNA: TGTGCCAGCAGCCCACAGGTCTCGAACACCGGGGAGCTGTTTTTT

D gene: TRBD1
J gene: TRBJ2-1
V gene: TRBV11-3
clone size: medium-sized
CDR3 protein: CASSSDRGHYNEQFF
CDR3 DNA: TGTGCCAGCAGCTCGGACAGGGGGCACTACAATGAGCAGTTCTTC

D gene: .
J gene: TRBJ2-5
V gene: TRBV6-2/TRBV6-3
clone size: once
CDR3 protein: CASSSRIPGLWTAEETQYF
CDR3 DNA: TGTGCCAGCAGTTCCCGAATTCCGGGGCTCTGGACAGCCGAAGAGACCCAGTACTTC